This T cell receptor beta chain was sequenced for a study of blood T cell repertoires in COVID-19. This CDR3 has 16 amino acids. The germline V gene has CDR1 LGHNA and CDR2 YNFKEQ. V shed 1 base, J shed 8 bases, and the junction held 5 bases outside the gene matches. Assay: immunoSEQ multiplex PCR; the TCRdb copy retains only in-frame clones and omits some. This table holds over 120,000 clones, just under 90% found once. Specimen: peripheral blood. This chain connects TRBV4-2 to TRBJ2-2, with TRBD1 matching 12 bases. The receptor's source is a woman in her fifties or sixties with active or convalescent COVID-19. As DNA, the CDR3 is TGTGCCAGCAGCCAAGTTGGGACAGGGGGCGTGGGGGAGCTGTTTTTT. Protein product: CASSQVGTGGVGELFF.